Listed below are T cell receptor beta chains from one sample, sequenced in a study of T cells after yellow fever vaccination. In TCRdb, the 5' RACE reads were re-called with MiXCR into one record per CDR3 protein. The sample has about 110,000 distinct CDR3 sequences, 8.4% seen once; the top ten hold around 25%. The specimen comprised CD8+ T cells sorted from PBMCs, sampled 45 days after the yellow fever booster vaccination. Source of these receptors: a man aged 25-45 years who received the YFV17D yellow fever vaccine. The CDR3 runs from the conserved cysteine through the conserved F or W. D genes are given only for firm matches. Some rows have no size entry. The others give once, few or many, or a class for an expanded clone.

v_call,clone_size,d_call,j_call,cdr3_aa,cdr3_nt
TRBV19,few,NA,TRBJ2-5,CASTLNDREETQYF,TGTGCCAGTACCCTTAACGACAGAGAAGAGACCCAGTACTTC
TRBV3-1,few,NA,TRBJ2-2,CASSPEGQPNTGELFF,TGTGCCAGCAGCCCTGAGGGGCAACCGAACACCGGGGAGCTGTTTTTT
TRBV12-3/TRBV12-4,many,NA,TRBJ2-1,CASSPGTSEQFF,TGTGCCAGCAGTCCCGGAACGTCTGAGCAGTTCTTC
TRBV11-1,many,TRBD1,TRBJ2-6,CASSSRTGDISGANVLTF,TGTGCCAGCAGCTCTAGGACAGGGGACATCTCTGGGGCCAACGTCCTGACTTTC
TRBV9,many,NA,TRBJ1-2,CASSVPRYGYTF,TGTGCCAGCAGCGTCCCGAGGTATGGCTACACCTTC
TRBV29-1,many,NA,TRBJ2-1,CSVEDRGGVEQFF,TGCAGCGTTGAAGATAGGGGCGGAGTAGAGCAGTTCTTC
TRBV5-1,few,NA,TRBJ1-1,CASSLTGGTEAFF,TGCGCCAGCAGCTTGACGGGTGGAACTGAAGCTTTCTTT
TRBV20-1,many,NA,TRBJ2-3,CSAQDGSSTDTQYF,TGCAGTGCTCAGGACGGGTCTAGCACAGATACGCAGTATTTT
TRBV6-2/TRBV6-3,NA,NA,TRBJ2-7,CASTIDWTSYEQYF,TGTGCCAGCACCATTGACTGGACTTCCTACGAGCAGTACTTC
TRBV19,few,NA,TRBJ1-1,CASSYGFEAFF,TGTGCCAGTAGTTATGGATTTGAAGCTTTCTTT
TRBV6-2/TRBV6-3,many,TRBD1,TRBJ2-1,CASSQDRVDLNEQFF,TGTGCCAGCAGCCAAGACAGGGTGGACCTCAATGAGCAGTTCTTC
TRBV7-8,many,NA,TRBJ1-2,CASSVPGGYGYTF,TGTGCCAGCAGCGTCCCCGGGGGTTATGGCTACACCTTC
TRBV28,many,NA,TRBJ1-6,CASSPGSPLHF,TGTGCCAGCAGTCCTGGTTCACCCCTCCACTTT
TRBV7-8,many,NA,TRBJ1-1,CASSPSGGGGATEAFF,TGTGCCAGCAGCCCGAGCGGGGGCGGGGGGGCCACTGAAGCTTTCTTT
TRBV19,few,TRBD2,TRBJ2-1,CASSFQTSVYNEQFF,TGTGCCAGTAGCTTTCAGACTAGCGTGTACAATGAGCAGTTCTTC
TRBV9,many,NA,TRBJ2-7,CASSSSPYEQYF,TGTGCCAGCAGCTCTTCCCCCTACGAGCAGTACTTC
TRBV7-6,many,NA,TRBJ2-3,CASSLAVYGDADTQYF,TGTGCCAGCAGCTTAGCGGTCTACGGGGATGCAGATACGCAGTATTTT
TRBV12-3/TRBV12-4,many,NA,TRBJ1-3,CASKQGDTIYF,TGTGCCAGCAAACAGGGTGACACCATATATTTT
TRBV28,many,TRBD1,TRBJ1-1,CASSSGQGAVRIWAFF,TGTGCCAGCAGTTCGGGACAGGGGGCGGTCAGAATCTGGGCTTTCTTT
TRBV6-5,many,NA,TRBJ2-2,CASSSWASNTGELFF,TGTGCCAGCAGTTCGTGGGCCTCTAACACCGGGGAGCTGTTTTTT
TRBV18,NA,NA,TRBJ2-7,CASSPAREYEQYF,TGTGCCAGCTCACCTGCCCGGGAGTACGAGCAGTACTTC
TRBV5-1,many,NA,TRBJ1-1,CASSTPQGNTEAFF,TGCGCCAGCAGCACCCCACAGGGGAACACTGAAGCTTTCTTT
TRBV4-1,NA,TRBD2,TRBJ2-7,CASSQSFGGSSYEQYF,TGCGCCAGCAGCCAAAGTTTTGGCGGGAGCTCCTACGAGCAGTACTTC
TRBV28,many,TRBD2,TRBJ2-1,CASSWLAGAPNEQFF,TGTGCCAGCAGCTGGCTAGCGGGAGCCCCCAATGAGCAGTTCTTC
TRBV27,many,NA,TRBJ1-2,CASSSLPLNYGYTF,TGTGCCAGCAGTTCACTCCCCCTGAACTATGGCTACACCTTC
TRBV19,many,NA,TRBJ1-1,CASSMGNTEAFF,TGTGCCAGTAGTATGGGGAACACTGAAGCTTTCTTT
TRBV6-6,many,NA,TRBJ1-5,CASLGTGQPQHF,TGTGCCAGTCTTGGGACGGGTCAGCCCCAGCATTTT
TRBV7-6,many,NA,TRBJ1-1,CASRELGTEAFF,TGTGCCAGCAGAGAATTGGGCACTGAAGCTTTCTTT
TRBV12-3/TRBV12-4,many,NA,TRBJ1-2,CASSWEPTPPGYTF,TGTGCCAGCAGTTGGGAACCGACCCCTCCGGGCTACACCTTC
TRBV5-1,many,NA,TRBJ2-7,CASTAGGGNEQYF,TGCGCCAGCACCGCCGGGGGCGGGAACGAGCAGTACTTC
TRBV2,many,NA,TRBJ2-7,CASRAPVEVVSYEQYF,TGTGCCAGCAGGGCCCCAGTGGAGGTAGTATCTTACGAGCAGTACTTC
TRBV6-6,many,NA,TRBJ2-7,CASSPRNEQYF,TGTGCCAGCAGCCCCCGGAACGAGCAGTACTTC
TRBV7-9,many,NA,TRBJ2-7,CASSLAISYEQYF,TGTGCCAGCAGCTTAGCGATCTCCTACGAGCAGTACTTC
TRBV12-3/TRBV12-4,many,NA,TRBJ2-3,CASSFGGDTQYF,TGTGCCAGCAGTTTTGGGGGAGACACGCAGTATTTT
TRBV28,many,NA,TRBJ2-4,CASSLIPGFHIQYF,TGTGCCAGCAGTTTAATTCCAGGGTTCCACATTCAGTACTTC
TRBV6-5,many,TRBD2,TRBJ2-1,CASSWTSGDNEQFF,TGTGCCAGCAGTTGGACTAGCGGTGACAATGAGCAGTTCTTC
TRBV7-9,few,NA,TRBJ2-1,CLSPGNGYNEQFF,TGTCTCAGCCCGGGAAACGGATACAATGAGCAGTTCTTC
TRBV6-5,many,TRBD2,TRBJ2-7,CASSYLAGGPHYEQYF,TGTGCCAGCAGCTATCTAGCGGGAGGACCCCACTACGAGCAGTACTTC
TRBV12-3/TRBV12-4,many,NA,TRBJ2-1,CASSLVLAEGEQFF,TGTGCCAGCAGTTTAGTACTAGCAGAGGGTGAGCAGTTCTTC
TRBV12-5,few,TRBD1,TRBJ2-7,CASGSGQGESYEQYF,TGTGCTAGTGGTTCGGGACAGGGGGAATCCTACGAGCAGTACTTC
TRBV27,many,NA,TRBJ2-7,CASSPSPREQYF,TGTGCCAGCAGTCCATCACCGCGCGAGCAGTACTTC
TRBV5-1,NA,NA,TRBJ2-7,CASSAEGEQYF,TGCGCCAGTTCGGCCGAAGGCGAGCAGTACTTC
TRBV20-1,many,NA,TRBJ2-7,CSARANNQEHYEQYF,TGCAGTGCTAGAGCAAACAACCAGGAGCACTACGAGCAGTACTTC
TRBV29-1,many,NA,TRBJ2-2,CSVPAGHGELFF,TGCAGCGTACCCGCGGGGCACGGGGAGCTGTTTTTT
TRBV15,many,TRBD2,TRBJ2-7,CATSRVGLAGVRSYEQYF,TGTGCCACCAGCAGAGTAGGACTAGCGGGAGTTCGTTCCTACGAGCAGTACTTC
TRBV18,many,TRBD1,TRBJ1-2,CASYGQGPGYTF,TGTGCCAGCTACGGACAGGGGCCAGGCTACACCTTC
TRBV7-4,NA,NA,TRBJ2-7,CASSSSEQYF,TGTGCCAGCAGCTCGAGCGAGCAGTACTTC
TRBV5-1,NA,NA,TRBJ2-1,CASSLSGDHNEQFF,TGCGCCAGCAGCTTGTCGGGGGACCACAATGAGCAGTTCTTC
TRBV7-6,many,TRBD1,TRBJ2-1,CASSLKTGSGAYNEQFF,TGTGCCAGCAGCTTGAAGACAGGGTCCGGGGCCTACAATGAGCAGTTCTTC
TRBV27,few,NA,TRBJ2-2,CASSSFDRLNTGELFF,TGTGCCAGCAGTTCTTTTGACAGGCTAAACACCGGGGAGCTGTTTTTT
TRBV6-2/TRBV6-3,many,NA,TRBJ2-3,CASSYGGHPSTDTQYF,TGTGCCAGCAGTTACGGCGGGCACCCTAGCACAGATACGCAGTATTTT
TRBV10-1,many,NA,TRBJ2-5,CASIKAGQETQYF,TGCGCCAGCATCAAAGCGGGCCAAGAGACCCAGTACTTC
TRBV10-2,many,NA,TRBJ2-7,CASSESQGHEQYF,TGCGCCAGCAGTGAGTCTCAGGGCCACGAGCAGTACTTC
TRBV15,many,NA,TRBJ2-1,CATKGRPYNEQFF,TGTGCCACCAAAGGGCGACCCTACAATGAGCAGTTCTTC
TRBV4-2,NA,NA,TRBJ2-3,CASSPGGTSTDTQYF,TGTGCCAGCAGCCCCGGGGGCACCAGCACAGATACGCAGTATTTT